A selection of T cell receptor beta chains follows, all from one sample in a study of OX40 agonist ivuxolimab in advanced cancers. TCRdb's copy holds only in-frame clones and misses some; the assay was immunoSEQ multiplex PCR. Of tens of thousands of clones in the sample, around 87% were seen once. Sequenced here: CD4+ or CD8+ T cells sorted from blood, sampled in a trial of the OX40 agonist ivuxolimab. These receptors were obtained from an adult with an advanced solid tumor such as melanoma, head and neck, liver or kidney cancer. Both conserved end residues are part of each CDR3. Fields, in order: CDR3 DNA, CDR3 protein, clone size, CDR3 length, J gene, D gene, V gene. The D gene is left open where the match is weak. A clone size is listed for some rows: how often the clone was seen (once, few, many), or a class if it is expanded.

cdr3_nt: TGCGCCAGCAGCTTGGGGTCGGTCGGAGCAGATACGCAGTATTTT; cdr3_aa: CASSLGSVGADTQYF; clone_size: NA; cdr3_length: 15; j_call: TRBJ2-3; d_call: NA; v_call: TRBV5-1
cdr3_nt: TGCGCCAGCAGTGATGGGAGTTCGGTGCCGAACGAGCAGTACTTC; cdr3_aa: CASSDGSSVPNEQYF; clone_size: many; cdr3_length: 15; j_call: TRBJ2-7; d_call: NA; v_call: TRBV10-1
cdr3_nt: TGTGCTAGTGGTTTCGGGACAGGGGGCTCCTACGAGCAGTACTTC; cdr3_aa: CASGFGTGGSYEQYF; clone_size: NA; cdr3_length: 15; j_call: TRBJ2-7; d_call: TRBD1; v_call: TRBV12-5
cdr3_nt: TGTGCCAGTAGTAGGGGCCGGACAGGGGCTGGGGCCAACGTCCTGACTTTC; cdr3_aa: CASSRGRTGAGANVLTF; clone_size: NA; cdr3_length: 17; j_call: TRBJ2-6; d_call: TRBD1; v_call: TRBV19
cdr3_nt: TGTGCCAGCACTCGACAGGGGAGGTATGAGCAGTTCTTC; cdr3_aa: CASTRQGRYEQFF; clone_size: NA; cdr3_length: 13; j_call: TRBJ2-1; d_call: TRBD1; v_call: TRBV6-5
cdr3_nt: TGTGCCAGCAGCGTAAGTTTCGGGACTCGCTACGAGCAGTACTTC; cdr3_aa: CASSVSFGTRYEQYF; clone_size: NA; cdr3_length: 15; j_call: TRBJ2-7; d_call: NA; v_call: TRBV6-5
cdr3_nt: TGCGCCAGCAGCCCACCGAGTAGCGGGATCTTGCTAAATGAGCAGTTCTTC; cdr3_aa: CASSPPSSGILLNEQFF; clone_size: NA; cdr3_length: 17; j_call: TRBJ2-1; d_call: TRBD2; v_call: TRBV5-1
cdr3_nt: TGTGCCAGCTCACCTAATAGCGGGAGCGGGTGGGACGAGCAGTACTTC; cdr3_aa: CASSPNSGSGWDEQYF; clone_size: NA; cdr3_length: 16; j_call: TRBJ2-7; d_call: TRBD2; v_call: TRBV18
cdr3_nt: TGCAGTGCTCTGAGACGCAATGAGCAGTTCTTC; cdr3_aa: CSALRRNEQFF; clone_size: once; cdr3_length: 11; j_call: TRBJ2-1; d_call: NA; v_call: TRBV20-1
cdr3_nt: TGCGCCAGCACCCCCCTAGCGGGCGTCAGCTCCTACGAGCAGTACTTC; cdr3_aa: CASTPLAGVSSYEQYF; clone_size: NA; cdr3_length: 16; j_call: TRBJ2-7; d_call: TRBD2; v_call: TRBV5-1
cdr3_nt: TGCGCCAGCAGCCACTACCCCGGGGAGATGTCCTACAATGAGCAGTTCTTC; cdr3_aa: CASSHYPGEMSYNEQFF; clone_size: NA; cdr3_length: 17; j_call: TRBJ2-1; d_call: NA; v_call: TRBV4-1
cdr3_nt: TGTGCCAGCAGCTTAGTAGCGGGAGGGCAGGACAATGAGCAGTTCTTC; cdr3_aa: CASSLVAGGQDNEQFF; clone_size: NA; cdr3_length: 16; j_call: TRBJ2-1; d_call: TRBD2; v_call: TRBV13
cdr3_nt: TGTGCCATCAGTGACTGGGGAGGGGGGCAGCCCCAGCATTTT; cdr3_aa: CAISDWGGGQPQHF; clone_size: NA; cdr3_length: 14; j_call: TRBJ1-5; d_call: NA; v_call: TRBV10-3
cdr3_nt: TGTGCCAGCAGTGAATGGCGCTTAAACACCGGGGAGCTGTTTTTT; cdr3_aa: CASSEWRLNTGELFF; clone_size: NA; cdr3_length: 15; j_call: TRBJ2-2; d_call: NA; v_call: TRBV6-1
cdr3_nt: TGTGCCACCAGCAGGGGGGGCGGGAGGCAATACAATGAGCAGTTCTTC; cdr3_aa: CATSRGGGRQYNEQFF; clone_size: once; cdr3_length: 16; j_call: TRBJ2-1; d_call: TRBD2; v_call: TRBV15
cdr3_nt: TGTGCCAGCTCACCTGACAGGGGGCTTAACGAGCAGTACTTC; cdr3_aa: CASSPDRGLNEQYF; clone_size: NA; cdr3_length: 14; j_call: TRBJ2-7; d_call: TRBD1; v_call: TRBV18
cdr3_nt: TGTGCCAGTAGTAGGGACAGGGGGCGCGACACTGAAGCTTTCTTT; cdr3_aa: CASSRDRGRDTEAFF; clone_size: NA; cdr3_length: 15; j_call: TRBJ1-1; d_call: TRBD1; v_call: TRBV19
cdr3_nt: TGTGCCAGCAGTGCCGCCCTGGGAAACCAAGAGACCCAGTACTTC; cdr3_aa: CASSAALGNQETQYF; clone_size: NA; cdr3_length: 15; j_call: TRBJ2-5; d_call: NA; v_call: TRBV6-1
cdr3_nt: TGTGCCAGCAGCTTGGGGATTCTAGCGGGAGGAGGAGAGACCCAGTACTTC; cdr3_aa: CASSLGILAGGGETQYF; clone_size: NA; cdr3_length: 17; j_call: TRBJ2-5; d_call: TRBD2; v_call: TRBV11-3
cdr3_nt: TGTGCCAGCAGTTTAATGGGGAACGAGCAGTACTTC; cdr3_aa: CASSLMGNEQYF; clone_size: NA; cdr3_length: 12; j_call: TRBJ2-7; d_call: NA; v_call: TRBV28
cdr3_nt: TGTGCCAGCAGCTTAGGCGGGGAGGGGGCAGATACGCAGTATTTT; cdr3_aa: CASSLGGEGADTQYF; clone_size: NA; cdr3_length: 15; j_call: TRBJ2-3; d_call: NA; v_call: TRBV11-3
cdr3_nt: TGTGCCAGCAGCTTAAGACAGGGAGGGCCGGAGACCCAGTACTTC; cdr3_aa: CASSLRQGGPETQYF; clone_size: few; cdr3_length: 15; j_call: TRBJ2-5; d_call: NA; v_call: TRBV7-2
cdr3_nt: TGTGCAAGTCGCTTAGCAAGGCGGGAGAGGTACGAGCAGTACTTC; cdr3_aa: CASRLARRERYEQYF; clone_size: NA; cdr3_length: 15; j_call: TRBJ2-7; d_call: NA; v_call: TRBV12-2
cdr3_nt: TGTGCCAGCAGCTTAGCCGACAGGGAAGTCGGCGAGCAGTACTTC; cdr3_aa: CASSLADREVGEQYF; clone_size: NA; cdr3_length: 15; j_call: TRBJ2-7; d_call: TRBD1; v_call: TRBV7-9
cdr3_nt: TGTGCCAGCACCCACTCGGGTGTATACGAGCAGTACTTC; cdr3_aa: CASTHSGVYEQYF; clone_size: NA; cdr3_length: 13; j_call: TRBJ2-7; d_call: NA; v_call: TRBV6-1
cdr3_nt: TGTGCCAGCAGCTTGCCGGGGCAGAACACAGATACGCAGTATTTT; cdr3_aa: CASSLPGQNTDTQYF; clone_size: NA; cdr3_length: 15; j_call: TRBJ2-3; d_call: NA; v_call: TRBV5-6
cdr3_nt: TGTGCCACCAGCAGAGATCGTACGGGGGACACTGAAGCTTTCTTT; cdr3_aa: CATSRDRTGDTEAFF; clone_size: NA; cdr3_length: 15; j_call: TRBJ1-1; d_call: NA; v_call: TRBV15
cdr3_nt: TGTGCCAGCAGGGGGACAGTGTATGGCTACACCTTC; cdr3_aa: CASRGTVYGYTF; clone_size: once; cdr3_length: 12; j_call: TRBJ1-2; d_call: TRBD1; v_call: TRBV6-5
cdr3_nt: TGTGCCAGCAGTGACCGGGGGACCCAGTACTTC; cdr3_aa: CASSDRGTQYF; clone_size: NA; cdr3_length: 11; j_call: TRBJ2-5; d_call: NA; v_call: TRBV6-1
cdr3_nt: TGCGCCAGCAGCCAAGATGGCAGCGGGTATTACAATGAGCAGTTCTTC; cdr3_aa: CASSQDGSGYYNEQFF; clone_size: few; cdr3_length: 16; j_call: TRBJ2-1; d_call: NA; v_call: TRBV4-1
cdr3_nt: TGTGCCAGCAGCAGGGCGGGAGCGGGAGAGCAGTACTTC; cdr3_aa: CASSRAGAGEQYF; clone_size: once; cdr3_length: 13; j_call: TRBJ2-7; d_call: TRBD2; v_call: TRBV9
cdr3_nt: TGTGCCAGCAGCTTAGAGGTGTTGAGCGGGAGTGGTTACGAGCAGTACTTC; cdr3_aa: CASSLEVLSGSGYEQYF; clone_size: once; cdr3_length: 17; j_call: TRBJ2-7; d_call: TRBD2; v_call: TRBV11-1
cdr3_nt: TGTGCCAGCAGGGACGGAATGAACACTGAAGCTTTCTTT; cdr3_aa: CASRDGMNTEAFF; clone_size: NA; cdr3_length: 13; j_call: TRBJ1-1; d_call: NA; v_call: TRBV6-5
cdr3_nt: TGCGCCAGCAGCTTGGCGGGACAGGGTATGGAGACCCAGTACTTC; cdr3_aa: CASSLAGQGMETQYF; clone_size: few; cdr3_length: 15; j_call: TRBJ2-5; d_call: TRBD1; v_call: TRBV5-1
cdr3_nt: TGTGCCAGCAACACAATCTACGAGCAGTACTTC; cdr3_aa: CASNTIYEQYF; clone_size: few; cdr3_length: 11; j_call: TRBJ2-7; d_call: NA; v_call: TRBV28